The T cell receptor (beta chain) under discussion was sequenced for a study of pediatric ulcerative colitis. General study results and limits: Ulcerative colitis patients shared more blood-rectal clones than controls. Rectal pinch biopsies may have included blood-derived T cells, especially in patients with overt colitis.

One to two pinch biopsies were taken from the rectum during colonoscopy. No immunosuppressive drugs were given to ulcerative colitis patients before diagnostic colonoscopy. The germline V gene has CDR1 MNHEY and CDR2 SMNVEV (reference sequence). V lost 0 bases to trimming and J lost 6 bases; unmatched junction nucleotides: 7. This CDR3 is built from 15 residues. Comment on this clone: The antigen is unknown.

Generated by immunoSEQ multiplex PCR, the TCRdb table keeps only in-frame clones and is missing some. The repertoire has tens of thousands of clones, 55% to 85% of them found once; the top ten carry 0.74%. Sequenced sample: gut tissue. The sequence was obtained from a boy younger than 18 with moderate ulcerative colitis. This chain links TRBV27 with TRBJ1-2; 7 bases match TRBD1. CDR3 in amino acids: CASSLSGQSFHGYTF. CDR3 coding DNA: TGTGCCAGCAGTTTATCGGGACAGTCATTCCATGGCTACACCTTC.